These 27 T cell receptor beta chains were sequenced from one sample in a study of T cells after yellow fever vaccination. Each CDR3 protein gets one entry after TCRdb re-called the 5' RACE reads with MiXCR. The profile shows a few hundred thousand distinct CDR3 sequences, over 3.5% of them singletons. Sequencing used PBMCs, obtained 15 days after the yellow fever booster vaccination. The receptors were sampled from a young man who received the YFV17D yellow fever vaccine.

This clonotype was observed a few times. This chain connects TRBV10-3 to TRBJ1-5, with 7 bases that match TRBD1. Germline V gene lookup returns CDR1 ENHRY and CDR2 SYGVKD. The CDR3 is 16 amino acids. Losses at the gene ends were 1 base for V and 6 bases for J; bases not matched to a gene: 9. The CDR3 loop reads CAISEFGQAGGQPQHF. CDR3 in DNA: TGTGCCATCAGTGAGTTTGGACAGGCGGGTGGTCAGCCCCAGCATTTT.

Ten or more counts support this clonotype. The chain couples TRBV5-6 to TRBJ1-2; D gene uncertain. The CDR3 runs to 15 residues. The germline V and J ends were trimmed by 1 base and 1 base, with 11 bases remaining between them. Germline V CDR1 and CDR2: SGHDT, YYEEEE. The CDR3: CASSLLAGFNYGYTF. CDR3 DNA: TGTGCCAGCAGCTTGCTGGCAGGATTTAACTATGGCTACACCTTC.

This clonotype occurred a few times. This chain joins TRBV20-1 and TRBJ2-3; the D gene is possibly TRBD2 (6 bases). Germline values: CDR1 DFQATT, CDR2 SNEGSKA (reference sequence). This CDR3 has 11 residues. CDR3 nucleotides: TGCACAGCGGGTTATCTGGATACGCAGTATTTT. Encoded protein: CTAGYLDTQYF.

This clonotype was counted only a few times. This chain connects TRBV6-5 to TRBJ1-6; D uncertain. CDR1 is MNHEY, CDR2 SVGAGI, per germline. The CDR3 loop spans 14 amino acids. Trimming cost V 7 bases and J 0 bases, with 7 bases left between them. CDR3 sequence (DNA): TGTGCCAGCATTAAAAGCTCCTATAATTCACCCCTCCACTTT. Protein sequence: CASIKSSYNSPLHF.

For this clonotype: This could be a read error, since a much larger clone is one nucleotide away. The genes are TRBV7-6 and TRBJ2-5, with D maybe TRBD2 (6 bases). Trimming stripped 4 bases from V and 4 bases from J, with 16 bases between. Germline V gene data show CDR1 as SGHVS and CDR2 as FNYEAQ. CDR3 length: 15 amino acids. As DNA, the CDR3 is TGTGCCAGCAGCTGGGAGATTTCGGGACTAGAGACCCAGTACTTC. Translation gives CASSWEISGLETQYF.

Ten or more counts support this clonotype. V and J are TRBV27 and TRBJ2-1, with D possibly being TRBD2 (6 bases). V gave up 7 bases and J gave up 4 bases, with 8 bases separating them. CDR3 length: 12 amino acids. Germline CDR1 MNHEY, CDR2 SMNVEV (reference sequence). The CDR3 DNA reads TGTGCCAGCACCGGGGGATACAATGAGCAGTTCTTC. Translation: CASTGGYNEQFF.

This clonotype was recorded at least ten times. The CDR3 sequence: CASSVTSGGVLDTQYF. CDR3 nucleotide sequence: TGTGCCAGCAGCGTGACTAGCGGGGGGGTATTAGATACGCAGTATTTT. This chain connects TRBV12-3 or TRBV12-4 to TRBJ2-3; 14 positions agree with TRBD2. With V trimmed by 6 bases and J by 5 bases, 7 bases remained unmatched. The CDR3 covers 16 residues.

The chain is built from TRBV4-3 and TRBJ1-5; D is undetermined. Germline values: CDR1 LGHNA, CDR2 YSLEER. Trimming removed 3 bases from V and 5 bases from J, with 17 bases in between. There are 16 residues in the CDR3. The CDR3 DNA sequence: TGCGCCAGCAGCCAGGGCAGTGGGAGAGATCATCAGCCCCAGCATTTT. This translates into CASSQGSGRDHQPQHF.

A few counts support this clonotype. The chain links TRBV29-1 to TRBJ2-3; D may correspond to TRBD1 or TRBD2 (6 bases each). Between the trimmed V and J ends, which lost 5 bases and 3 bases, there was a span of 21 bases. This CDR3 contains 16 residues. Looked up from germline, CDR1 is SQVTM and CDR2 is ANQGSEA. CDR3 coding DNA: TGCAGCGTTAGGGGGGATGGAGGGCGGGGAACAGATACGCAGTATTTT. It encodes CSVRGDGGRGTDTQYF.

This clonotype was observed a handful of times. This chain joins TRBV6-5 and TRBJ1-2; D ambiguous. CDR3 length: 13 residues. Germline-derived CDR1 and CDR2 are MNHEY and SVGAGI. The V end was cut by 1 base, the J end by 6 bases, with 9 bases between. CDR3 protein: CASSYLGRNGYTF. In DNA form, the CDR3 reads TGTGCCAGCAGTTACTTAGGGAGGAATGGCTACACCTTC.

The chain carries TRBV14 and TRBJ1-2; D remains unclear. The V gene lost 1 base and the J gene lost 4 bases, with 13 bases spanning the gap. This CDR3 region has 15 residues. Germline V gene lookup returns CDR1 SGHDN and CDR2 FVKESK. CDR3 in amino acids: CASSQAHNSPYGYTF. CDR3 DNA: TGTGCCAGCAGCCAAGCGCACAATAGTCCCTATGGCTACACCTTC.

This rearrangement joins TRBV3-1 to TRBJ2-3, with D perhaps assigned TRBD1 or TRBD2 (5 bases each). The V end was cut by 3 bases, the J end by 6 bases, with 13 bases between. This CDR3 is 14 amino acids long. Germline V lookup: CDR1 LGHDT, CDR2 YNNKEL (reference sequence). This CDR3 is CASSQRGVGDTQYF. The CDR3 coding sequence is TGTGCCAGCAGCCAGAGGGGCGTTGGTGATACGCAGTATTTT.

This clonotype was recorded at least ten times. The chain couples TRBV5-1 to TRBJ2-1; unclear D gene. Germline assignment: CDR1 SGHRS and CDR2 YFSETQ. Trimming took 0 bases from V and 10 from J, leaving 8 bases between them. The CDR3 is 12 amino acids. This chain's CDR3 is CASSLEFREQFF. The CDR3 nucleotides read TGCGCCAGCAGCTTGGAGTTTCGCGAGCAGTTCTTC.

This clonotype has ten or more counts. The chain combines TRBV20-1 with TRBJ1-2; perhaps TRBD1 as D (6 bases). V was trimmed by 2 bases and J by 4 bases, leaving 8 bases between them. Germline lookup yields CDR1 DFQATT and CDR2 SNEGSKA (reference sequence). This CDR3 is built from 12 residues. The chain's CDR3 is CSARTRGYGYTF. The CDR3 DNA is TGCAGTGCTAGAACCAGGGGCTATGGCTACACCTTC.

The chain recombines TRBV5-4 with TRBJ2-5; TRBD2 matches at 8 bases. CDR1 and CDR2 (germline): SGHNT, YYREEE (reference sequence). The ends lost 4 bases at V and 5 bases at J; junction bases unmatched: 7. The CDR3 runs to 14 residues. The CDR3 DNA reads as TGTGCCAGCAGCCGCGGGGGGCCGGCGGAGACCCAGTACTTC. Encoded protein: CASSRGGPAETQYF.

The V gene is TRBV7-9, the J gene TRBJ2-3; D not resolved. Germline loops: CDR1 SEHNR, CDR2 FQNEAQ (reference sequence). The CDR3 totals 14 residues. V lost 2 bases and J 0 bases, leaving 6 bases between the germline ends. The CDR3 spells CASSLLRSTDTQYF. Written as DNA, the CDR3 is TGTGCCAGCAGCTTACTAAGGAGCACAGATACGCAGTATTTT.

This clonotype appeared a few times. The rearrangement uses TRBV28 and TRBJ1-5; D is perhaps TRBD1 (5 bases). V gave up 7 bases and J gave up 9 bases, with 25 bases separating them. Germline CDR1 reads MDHEN; CDR2 reads SYDVKM. This CDR3 contains 16 residues. CDR3 region: CASTLTGVGANWPQHF. The CDR3 DNA reads TGTGCCAGCACCCTGACCGGGGTAGGGGCAAATTGGCCCCAGCATTTT.

This clonotype appeared many times. The chain recombines TRBV6-5 with TRBJ2-7; no definite D call. V lost 2 bases to trimming and J lost 2 bases, with 10 bases between them. The CDR3 consists of 14 residues. Germline V gives CDR1 MNHEY, CDR2 SVGAGI. The chain's CDR3 is CASSYGQSTYEQYF. The DNA of the CDR3 is TGTGCCAGCAGTTACGGTCAGAGCACCTACGAGCAGTACTTC.

There are many counts of this clonotype. This chain connects TRBV5-1 to TRBJ2-7; D uncertain. Trimming took 5 bases from V and 2 from J, leaving 14 bases between them. Germline V gene lookup returns CDR1 SGHRS and CDR2 YFSETQ. The CDR3 runs to 14 residues. The CDR3 sequence: CASRNDPATYEQYF. The CDR3 DNA is TGCGCCAGCAGAAACGACCCAGCAACCTACGAGCAGTACTTC.

This clonotype has at least ten counts. The chain joins TRBV7-9 to TRBJ1-1; D remains ambiguous. The V end lost 5 bases, the J end lost 7 bases, and 17 bases lay between the germline ends. Looked up from germline, CDR1 is SEHNR and CDR2 is FQNEAQ (reference sequence). This CDR3 is 14 amino acids long. The CDR3 is CASSTTLRLIEAFF. CDR3 sequence (DNA): TGTGCCAGCAGCACAACTTTACGACTCATTGAAGCTTTCTTT.

This chain connects TRBV7-9 to TRBJ2-3; D not resolved. Germline CDR1 and CDR2: SEHNR and FQNEAQ (reference sequence). CDR3 length equals 15 residues. V lost 7 bases, J lost 0 bases, and 14 bases lay in between. The CDR3 region has the DNA TGTGCCAGCACCCCGCCAGGAGCCAGCACAGATACGCAGTATTTT. Its protein product is CASTPPGASTDTQYF.

This clonotype was seen at least ten times. The CDR3 protein is CASALPEGGANVLTF. The DNA for the CDR3 is TGCGCCAGCGCCCTCCCCGAGGGGGGGGCCAACGTCCTGACTTTC. This chain links TRBV5-1 with TRBJ2-6; D possibly uses TRBD1 or TRBD2 (5 bases each). The length of the CDR3 is 15 residues. The V gene's germline CDR1 is SGHRS and CDR2 YFSETQ. V dropped 7 bases and J dropped 4 bases, with 15 bases sitting between them.

This clonotype was seen ten or more times. The chain joins TRBV4-1 to TRBJ2-1; TRBD2 matches at 7 bases. Unmatched junction bases numbered 5, after V lost 1 base and J lost 14 bases. This CDR3 has 12 amino acids. Germline CDR1 is MGHRA and CDR2 is YSYEKL. The chain's CDR3 is CASSQVSGVEFF. DNA for the CDR3: TGCGCCAGCAGCCAAGTCAGCGGGGTTGAGTTCTTC.

A few counts support this clonotype. V and J are TRBV6-5 and TRBJ2-1; tentative D call: TRBD1 (6 bases). The CDR3 runs 14 residues. CDR1 MNHEY and CDR2 SVGAGI come from the germline V gene. Trimming took 6 bases from V and 7 from J, leaving 16 bases between them. In DNA form, the CDR3 reads TGTGCCAGCAGATATAACAGGGTTTCTAATGAGCAGTTCTTC. It specifies CASRYNRVSNEQFF.

CDR3 DNA: TGTGCCAGCAGCGTAGGCCAGCACCAGTATTTT. Amino acids: CASSVGQHQYF. The rearrangement links TRBV16 to TRBJ2-3; unclear D gene. This CDR3 region has 11 residues. V lost 5 bases and J 12 bases, leaving 12 bases between the germline ends. CDR1 KGHSY and CDR2 FQNENV come from the germline V gene.

CDR3 nucleotides: TGCAGTGCTTCTGACGGCTATGGCTACACCTTC. This gives the protein CSASDGYGYTF. The chain employs TRBV20-1 and TRBJ1-2, with unresolved D. Germline V gene lookup returns CDR1 DFQATT and CDR2 SNEGSKA (reference sequence). The CDR3 has 11 residues. V gave up 5 bases and J gave up 4 bases, with 8 bases separating them.

In its sample, this clonotype was seen a few times. J is TRBJ2-1 and V is TRBV4-3; D perhaps matches TRBD2 (5 bases). Trimming left V 2 bases short and J 12 bases short, with 23 bases between. This CDR3 is built from 16 residues. Germline loops: CDR1 LGHNA, CDR2 YSLEER. Written as DNA, the CDR3 is TGCGCCAGCAGCCAAAGTAGAGAGGGAAATCTCTACGGGCAGTTCTTC. This codes for CASSQSREGNLYGQFF.